The source of this T cell receptor (beta chain) is a study of radiation and T cells in renal cell carcinoma. Only in-frame clones appear in the TCRdb table, and some are missing; sequencing was by immunoSEQ multiplex PCR. The sample has 15,000 to 20,000 clones, 64% seen once. Treatment here: 15 Gy SBRT to primary tumor, nephrectomy 4 weeks later. With 2 bases removed from V and 6 bases from J, the gap between germline ends came to 11 bases. This CDR3 is built from 12 residues. Germline V lookup: CDR1 SQVTM, CDR2 ANQGSEA. The material sequenced was tumor tissue, taken from a patient whose treatment included radiotherapy and nephrectomy. This clonotype was obtained from a woman in her 70s with renal cell carcinoma. The chain joins TRBV29-1 to TRBJ2-7; D unclear. In DNA, the CDR3 is TGCAGCGTTGAAAGGTCGGGTCGCGAGCAGTACTTC. As protein: CSVERSGREQYF.